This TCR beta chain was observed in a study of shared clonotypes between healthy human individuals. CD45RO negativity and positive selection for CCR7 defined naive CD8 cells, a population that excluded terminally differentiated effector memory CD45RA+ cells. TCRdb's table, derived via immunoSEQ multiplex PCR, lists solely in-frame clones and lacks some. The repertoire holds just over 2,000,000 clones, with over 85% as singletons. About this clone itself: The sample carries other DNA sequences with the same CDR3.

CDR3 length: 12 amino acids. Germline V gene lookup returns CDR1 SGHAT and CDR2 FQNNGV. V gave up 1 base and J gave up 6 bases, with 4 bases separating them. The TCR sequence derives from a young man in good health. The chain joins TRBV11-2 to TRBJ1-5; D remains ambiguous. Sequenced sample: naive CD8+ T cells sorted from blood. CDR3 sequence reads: CASSLVGQPQHF. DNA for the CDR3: TGTGCCAGCAGCTTAGTGGGTCAGCCCCAGCATTTT.